One sample yielded the 11 T cell receptor beta chains listed below, sequenced in a study of blood T cell repertoires in COVID-19. Libraries were prepared by immunoSEQ multiplex PCR; TCRdb keeps only in-frame clonotypes and omits some of them. This table holds some 54,000 clones, about four fifths found once. The sequencing input was peripheral blood. These receptors were collected from an older man with active COVID-19.

This clone was picked up one time. This chain connects TRBV5-5 to TRBJ1-1; D gene uncertain. Germline CDR1 reads SGHKS; CDR2 reads YYEKEE (reference sequence). The ends were cut back, 0 bases at V and 5 bases at J, with 11 bases in the middle. This CDR3 is built from 14 residues. The CDR3 spells CASSLAAIETEAFF. The CDR3 nucleotides are TGTGCCAGCAGCTTGGCCGCCATTGAGACTGAAGCTTTCTTT.

CDR3 residues: CSVGDRGGYGYTF. The DNA of the CDR3 is TGCAGCGTCGGGGATCGTGGCGGATATGGCTACACCTTC. The chain links TRBV29-1 to TRBJ1-2; D remains ambiguous. The V end lost 6 bases, the J end lost 5 bases, and 16 bases lay between the germline ends. This CDR3 spans 13 amino acids. CDR1 SQVTM and CDR2 ANQGSEA come from the germline V gene.

The chain carries TRBV13 and TRBJ1-3; weak D call: TRBD1 (6 bases). Germline CDR1 reads PRHDT; CDR2 reads FYEKMQ (reference sequence). The CDR3 spans 14 residues. With 5 bases removed from V and 2 bases from J, the gap between germline ends came to 10 bases. DNA for the CDR3: TGTGCCAGCAGCCTCACAGGGACTGGAAACACCATATATTTT. Translating gives CASSLTGTGNTIYF.

The rearrangement joins TRBV6-4 to TRBJ1-5; D might be TRBD1 (6 bases). The CDR3 has 14 residues. V lost 9 bases and J lost 1, with 13 bases in between. Germline-derived CDR1 and CDR2 are MRHNA and SNTAGT. CDR3 residues: CARMTQGSNQPQHF. Here the CDR3 DNA reads TGTGCCAGAATGACCCAGGGGAGCAATCAGCCCCAGCATTTT.

This chain links TRBV5-3 with TRBJ2-2; D gene unclear. TRBV5-3 is an ORF for which the function is uncertain. CDR3 size: 15 residues. With 4 bases removed from V and 5 bases from J, the gap between germline ends came to 15 bases. The DNA of the CDR3 is TGTGCCAGAAGCCTCCCCCTCTCTCCGACCGGGGAGCTGTTTTTT. Amino acid sequence: CARSLPLSPTGELFF.

V usage is TRBV5-6 and J usage is TRBJ2-1, with D possibly matching TRBD1 (5 bases). The CDR3 consists of 13 residues. The germline V gene encodes CDR1 SGHDT and CDR2 YYEEEE. V was clipped by 4 bases and J by 2 bases, with 7 bases between them. The CDR3 DNA sequence: TGTGCCAGCAGCCTGGACACCTACAATGAGCAGTTCTTC. This gives the protein CASSLDTYNEQFF.

V usage is TRBV11-2 and J usage is TRBJ1-4, with a weak D call TRBD1 (6 bases). Trimming stripped 5 bases from V and 4 bases from J, with 17 bases between. The CDR3 is 16 residues long. In germline, CDR1 is SGHAT, CDR2 FQNNGV. Here the CDR3 DNA reads TGTGCCAGCAGCCCCGGGACACGTCAGGGTAATGAAAAACTGTTTTTT. It encodes CASSPGTRQGNEKLFF.

This CDR3 reads CASSTRTGLSNTIYF. CDR3 bases: TGTGCCAGCAGTACCCGGACAGGGCTGAGTAACACCATATATTTT. The chain has TRBV6-5 and TRBJ1-3; 8 bases line up with TRBD1. The CDR3 sequence is 15 residues long. The germline V gene has CDR1 MNHEY and CDR2 SVGAGI. After removal of 5 bases from V and 7 bases from J, the junction contained 10 bases not matched to a gene.

The chain links TRBV10-3 to TRBJ1-3; TRBD1 agrees at 8 bases. J was trimmed by 0 bases and V by 0 bases; bases with no gene match: 4. Germline loops: CDR1 ENHRY, CDR2 SYGVKD. The CDR3 extends over 17 amino acids. The CDR3 spells CAISESGTGGSGNTIYF. The DNA of the CDR3 is TGTGCCATCAGTGAGTCAGGGACAGGAGGCTCTGGAAACACCATATATTTT.

The chain has TRBV13 and TRBJ1-3; D remains ambiguous. The CDR3 runs 16 residues. Germline V lookup: CDR1 PRHDT, CDR2 FYEKMQ (reference sequence). Trimming pared 5 bases from V and 0 bases from J, leaving 14 bases between. The CDR3 coding sequence is TGTGCCAGCAGCCCAGGCTACGGGAACTCTGGAAACACCATATATTTT. Amino acid sequence: CASSPGYGNSGNTIYF.

The chain couples TRBV13 to TRBJ2-7, with TRBD2 identical over 9 bases. With V trimmed by 5 bases and J by 0 bases, 14 bases remained unmatched. CDR3 length: 18 amino acids. Germline-derived CDR1 and CDR2 are PRHDT and FYEKMQ (reference sequence). CDR3 amino acids: CASSLRLAVQFNSYEQYF. Here the CDR3 DNA reads TGTGCCAGCAGCCTCCGACTAGCGGTTCAATTTAACTCCTACGAGCAGTACTTC.